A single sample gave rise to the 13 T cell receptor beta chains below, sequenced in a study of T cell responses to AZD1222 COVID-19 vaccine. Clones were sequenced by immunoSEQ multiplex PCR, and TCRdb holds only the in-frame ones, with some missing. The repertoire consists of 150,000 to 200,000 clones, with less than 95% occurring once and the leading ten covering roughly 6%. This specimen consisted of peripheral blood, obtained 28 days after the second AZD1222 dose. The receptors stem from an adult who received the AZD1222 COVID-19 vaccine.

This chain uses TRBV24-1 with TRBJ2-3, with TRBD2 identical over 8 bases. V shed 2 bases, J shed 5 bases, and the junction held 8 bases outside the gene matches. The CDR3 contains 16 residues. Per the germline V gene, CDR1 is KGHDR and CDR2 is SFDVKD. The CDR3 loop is CATSDYGTGGGDTQYF. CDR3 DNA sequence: TGTGCCACCAGTGATTATGGCACCGGGGGGGGAGATACGCAGTATTTT.

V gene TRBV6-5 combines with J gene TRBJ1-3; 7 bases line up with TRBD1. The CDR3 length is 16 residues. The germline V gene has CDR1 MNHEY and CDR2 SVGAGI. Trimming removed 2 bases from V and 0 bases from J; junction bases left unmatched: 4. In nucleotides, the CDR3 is TGTGCCAGCAGTTACGCAGGGGGTGCCTCTGGAAACACCATATATTTT. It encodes CASSYAGGASGNTIYF.

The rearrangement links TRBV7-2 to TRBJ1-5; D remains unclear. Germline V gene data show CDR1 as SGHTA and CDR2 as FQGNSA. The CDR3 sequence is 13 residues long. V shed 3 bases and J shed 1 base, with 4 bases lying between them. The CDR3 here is CASSFYSNQPQHF. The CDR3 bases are TGTGCCAGCAGCTTTTACAGCAATCAGCCCCAGCATTTT.

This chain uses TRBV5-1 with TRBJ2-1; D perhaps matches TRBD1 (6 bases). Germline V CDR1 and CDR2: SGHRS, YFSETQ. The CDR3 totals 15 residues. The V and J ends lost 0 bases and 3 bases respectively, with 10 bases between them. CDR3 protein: CASSLGTTGYNEQFF. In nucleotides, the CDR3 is TGCGCCAGCAGCTTGGGGACGACAGGCTACAATGAGCAGTTCTTC.

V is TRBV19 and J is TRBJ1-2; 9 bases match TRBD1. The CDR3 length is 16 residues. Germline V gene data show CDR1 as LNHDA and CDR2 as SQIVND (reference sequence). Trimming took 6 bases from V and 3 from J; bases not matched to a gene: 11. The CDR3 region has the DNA TGTGCCAGTAGAATACCTAGAACAGGGGGCGACTATGGCTACACCTTC. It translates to CASRIPRTGGDYGYTF.

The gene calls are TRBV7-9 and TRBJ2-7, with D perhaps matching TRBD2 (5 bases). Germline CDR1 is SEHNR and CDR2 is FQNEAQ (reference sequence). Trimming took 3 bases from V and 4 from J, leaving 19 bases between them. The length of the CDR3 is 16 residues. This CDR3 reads CASSFDGLPGQYEQYF. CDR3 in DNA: TGTGCCAGCAGCTTCGACGGACTGCCTGGGCAGTACGAGCAGTACTTC.

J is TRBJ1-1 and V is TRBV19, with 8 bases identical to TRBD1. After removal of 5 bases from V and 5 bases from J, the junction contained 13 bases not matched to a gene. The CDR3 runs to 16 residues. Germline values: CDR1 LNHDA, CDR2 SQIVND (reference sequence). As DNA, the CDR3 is TGTGCCAGTAGTCACGGAGCCAGGGGGCGCGGAACTGAAGCTTTCTTT. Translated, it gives CASSHGARGRGTEAFF.

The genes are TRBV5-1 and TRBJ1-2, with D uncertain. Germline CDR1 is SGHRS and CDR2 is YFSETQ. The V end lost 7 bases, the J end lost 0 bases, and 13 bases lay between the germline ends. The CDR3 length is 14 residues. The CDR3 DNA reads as TGCGCCAGCGCACCCTTCGGAGCTAACTATGGCTACACCTTC. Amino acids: CASAPFGANYGYTF.

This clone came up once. The CDR3 here is CASSYYQGRGQKLFF. The CDR3 nucleotides read TGTGCCAGCAGCTACTATCAGGGGAGAGGCCAAAAACTGTTTTTT. V is TRBV5-8 and J is TRBJ1-4; D is possibly TRBD1 (6 bases). The germline CDR1 and CDR2 sequences are SGHTS and YDEGEE. The CDR3 sequence is 15 residues long. Trimming stripped 3 bases from V and 9 bases from J, with 18 bases between. Together with reference TRBV5-8 and TRBJ1-4, the CDR3 gives the full variable domain: EAGVTQSPTHLIKTRGQQATLRCSPISGHTSVYWYQQALGLGLQFLLWYDEGEERNRGNFPPRFSGRQFPNYSSELNVNALELEDSALYLCASSYYQGRGQKLFFGSGTQLSVL.

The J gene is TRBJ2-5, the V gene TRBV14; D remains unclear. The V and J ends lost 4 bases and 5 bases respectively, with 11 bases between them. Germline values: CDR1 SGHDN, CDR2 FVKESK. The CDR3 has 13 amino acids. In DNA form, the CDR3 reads TGTGCCAGCAGCCCCAGGCTTGGGGAGACCCAGTACTTC. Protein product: CASSPRLGETQYF.

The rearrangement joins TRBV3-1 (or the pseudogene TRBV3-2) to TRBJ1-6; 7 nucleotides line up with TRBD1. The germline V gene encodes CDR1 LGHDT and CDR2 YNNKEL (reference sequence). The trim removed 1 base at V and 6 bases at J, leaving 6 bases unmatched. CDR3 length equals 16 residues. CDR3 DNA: TGTGCCAGCAGCCAAGCACAGGGGTTAAGTAATTCACCCCTCCACTTT. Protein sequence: CASSQAQGLSNSPLHF.

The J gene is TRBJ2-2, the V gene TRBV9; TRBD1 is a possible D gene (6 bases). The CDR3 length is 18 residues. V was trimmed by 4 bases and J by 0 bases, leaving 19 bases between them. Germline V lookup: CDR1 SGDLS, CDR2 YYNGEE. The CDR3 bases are TGTGCCAGCAGCTTCTCCGGGACACAACTGACGAACACCGGGGAGCTGTTTTTT. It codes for CASSFSGTQLTNTGELFF.

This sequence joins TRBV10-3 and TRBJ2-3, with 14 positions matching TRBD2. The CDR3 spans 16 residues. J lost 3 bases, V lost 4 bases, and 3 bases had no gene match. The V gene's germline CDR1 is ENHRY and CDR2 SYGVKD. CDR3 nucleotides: TGTGCCATCAGTGCTGGACTAGCGGGAGGTACAGATACGCAGTATTTT. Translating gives CAISAGLAGGTDTQYF.